These 22 T cell receptor beta chains came from one sample sequenced in a study of early T cells in non-severe SARS-CoV-2 infection. Each CDR3 protein gets one entry after TCRdb re-called the 5' RACE reads with MiXCR. The sample lists more than 50,000 distinct CDR3 sequences, around 10% seen once, with 4% to 4.5% in the top ten. Sequencing was performed on whole blood. Source of these receptors: an adult who was a healthcare worker with PCR-confirmed SARS-CoV-2 infection or an uninfected control (not recorded which).

This clonotype was counted ten times or more. This CDR3 is CASSVGARGHSPLHF. The CDR3 coding sequence is TGTGCCAGCAGCGTAGGGGCCAGGGGACATTCACCCCTCCACTTT. The chain recombines TRBV9 with TRBJ1-6, with D possibly TRBD1 on 6 matching bases. The CDR3 is 15 residues long. V lost 0 bases, J lost 8 bases, and 12 bases lay in between. Germline V gene sequence: CDR1 SGDLS, CDR2 YYNGEE.

This clonotype was seen ten or more times. CDR3 sequence: CASSQGWTWREKLFF. The CDR3 DNA is TGCGCCAGCAGCCAAGGTTGGACATGGCGGGAAAAACTGTTTTTT. The V gene is TRBV4-1, the J gene TRBJ1-4, with D maybe TRBD1 (5 bases). The CDR3 loop spans 15 amino acids. Looked up from germline, CDR1 is MGHRA and CDR2 is YSYEKL. Trimming stripped 1 base from V and 8 bases from J, with 14 bases between.

This rearrangement joins TRBV7-8 to TRBJ2-1; D not certain. The CDR3 is 11 amino acids. Germline V CDR1 and CDR2: SGHVS, FQNEAQ. Trimming removed 7 bases at V and 7 bases at J, with 8 bases between. CDR3 sequence reads: CASTLQNEQFF. In nucleotides, the CDR3 is TGTGCCAGCACCCTGCAGAATGAGCAGTTCTTC.

There are many counts of this clonotype. The chain uses TRBV2 and TRBJ2-1; the D gene is possibly TRBD1 (5 bases). This CDR3 is 12 amino acids long. The V end lost 5 bases, the J end lost 7 bases, and 9 bases lay between the germline ends. CDR1 SNHLY and CDR2 FYNNEI come from the germline V gene. The CDR3 DNA follows: TGTGCCAGCAGTAAAGACAGTAATGAGCAGTTCTTC. Encoded protein: CASSKDSNEQFF.

In its sample, this clonotype was seen many times. V is TRBV27 and J is TRBJ2-7, with 9 bases identical to TRBD1. The CDR3 extends over 13 amino acids. Germline V gene data show CDR1 as MNHEY and CDR2 as SMNVEV (reference sequence). The DNA for the CDR3 is TGTGCTACGGGACAGGGCCTCTCCTACGAGCAGTACTTC. Translation gives CATGQGLSYEQYF.

The chain joins TRBV7-2 to TRBJ2-3, with D unclear. The V gene's germline CDR1 is SGHTA and CDR2 FQGNSA. V lost 2 bases, J lost 4 bases, and 4 bases lay in between. The CDR3 is made up of 12 amino acids. Written as DNA, the CDR3 is TGTGCCAGCAGCTTAATGTCAGATACGCAGTATTTT. Its translation: CASSLMSDTQYF. Using reference TRBV7-2 and TRBJ2-3 for the parts outside the CDR3, the full variable domain is GAGVSQSPSNKVTEKGKDVELRCDPISGHTALYWYRQSLGQGLEFLIYFQGNSAPDKSGLPSDRFSAERTGGSVSTLTIQRTQQEDSAVYLCASSLMSDTQYFGPGTRLTVL.

This clonotype was counted many times. The chain has TRBV20-1 and TRBJ1-2, with a tentative D call TRBD1 (6 bases). The germline gives CDR1 DFQATT, CDR2 SNEGSKA (reference sequence). The germline V and J ends were trimmed by 1 base and 4 bases, with 16 bases remaining between them. The CDR3 covers 15 residues. CDR3 in DNA: TGCAGTGCTAGAGTACGGCGGGACACCCGCTATGGCTACACCTTC. Its translation is CSARVRRDTRYGYTF.

This clonotype has only a few counts. V gene TRBV25-1 combines with J gene TRBJ2-5; 7 nucleotides match TRBD2. The CDR3 has 17 amino acids. In germline, CDR1 is MGHDK, CDR2 SYGVNS. V lost 2 bases, J lost 2 bases, and 11 bases stayed unmatched. The CDR3 here is CASSEHLGLAVQETQYF. The DNA for the CDR3 is TGTGCCAGCAGTGAACACCTGGGGCTAGCGGTGCAAGAGACCCAGTACTTC.

The rearrangement uses TRBV9 and TRBJ2-3; D is undetermined. Trimming removed 3 bases from V and 2 bases from J, with 10 bases in between. Germline CDR1 is SGDLS and CDR2 is YYNGEE. CDR3 size: 14 residues. The CDR3 spells CASSGRHFTDTQYF. The CDR3 nucleotides read TGTGCCAGCAGCGGGCGCCACTTCACAGATACGCAGTATTTT.

Comments on this clonotype: A clone one base away is much larger, so this may be a read error. J is TRBJ2-2 and V is TRBV9; TRBD2 aligns across 8 bases. The germline V gene encodes CDR1 SGDLS and CDR2 YYNGEE. The CDR3 consists of 12 residues. CDR3 loop: CASSVGERELSF. The DNA for the CDR3 is TGTGCCAGCAGCGTAGGAGAGCGGGAGCTGTCTTTT.

This clonotype was seen only a few times. This chain joins TRBV7-9 and TRBJ2-2, with no clear D. The germline V and J ends were trimmed by 10 bases and 3 bases, with 9 bases remaining between them. This CDR3 contains 12 residues. Germline CDR1 SEHNR, CDR2 FQNEAQ (reference sequence). For the CDR3, the DNA is TGTGCCAAACGCGCCTACACCGGGGAGCTGTTTTTT. Its protein product is CAKRAYTGELFF.

This clonotype was seen many times. The V and J genes are TRBV12-5 and TRBJ1-3; 7 nucleotides align to TRBD1. Per the germline V gene, CDR1 is LGHNT and CDR2 is FRNRAP. This CDR3 comprises 18 residues. After removal of 1 base from V and 0 bases from J, the junction contained 9 bases not matched to a gene. CDR3 bases: TGTGCTAGTGGTTTGGGTATGGACAGGACCCCCTCTGGAAACACCATATATTTT. Protein: CASGLGMDRTPSGNTIYF.

This clonotype was seen repeatedly, ten times or more. The J gene is TRBJ2-3, the V gene TRBV10-3, with a possible D match to TRBD1 (6 bases). CDR1 and CDR2 (germline): ENHRY, SYGVKD. The CDR3 extends over 14 amino acids. With 4 bases removed from V and 0 bases from J, the gap between germline ends came to 8 bases. CDR3 sequence reads: CAISAGQSTDTQYF. The CDR3 DNA reads as TGTGCCATCAGTGCTGGACAGAGCACAGATACGCAGTATTTT.

In this sample, this clonotype turned up many times. This chain uses TRBV5-1 with TRBJ2-1; possibly TRBD1 for D (5 bases). The CDR3 contains 12 residues. Germline CDR1 and CDR2: SGHRS and YFSETQ. Trimming pared 4 bases from V and 7 bases from J, leaving 9 bases between. CDR3 in DNA: TGCGCCAGCAGCCAGGGCCGGAATGAGCAGTTCTTC. Its protein is CASSQGRNEQFF.

CDR3 protein: CASSATGMKYF. CDR3 sequence (DNA): TGTGCCAGCAGCGCGACAGGAATGAAGTACTTC. This rearrangement joins TRBV7-9 to TRBJ2-7, with TRBD1 as a possible D gene (6 bases). There are 11 residues in the CDR3. The germline gives CDR1 SEHNR, CDR2 FQNEAQ (reference sequence). Trimming removed 5 bases from V and 11 bases from J, with 13 bases in between.

This clonotype was recorded many times. The rearrangement joins TRBV12-3 or TRBV12-4 to TRBJ2-1; unclear D gene. Trimming removed 4 bases at V and 8 bases at J, with 12 bases between. This CDR3 has 13 amino acids. In nucleotides, the CDR3 is TGTGCCAGCAGTTCAGGCCTTTGGGATGAGCAGTTCTTC. This encodes CASSSGLWDEQFF.

The sample holds a few counts of this clonotype. The V and J genes are TRBV4-3 and TRBJ2-1; TRBD2 agrees at 7 bases. CDR1 and CDR2 from the germline V gene are LGHNA and YSLEER. This CDR3 has 16 amino acids. With 0 bases clipped from V and 3 bases from J, the junction kept 5 bases outside the gene matches. CDR3 sequence: CASSQDPAGLYNEQFF. CDR3 DNA sequence: TGCGCCAGCAGCCAAGATCCAGCGGGACTCTACAATGAGCAGTTCTTC.

The V call is TRBV5-8, the J call TRBJ1-2, with D perhaps matching TRBD1 (5 bases). This CDR3 is built from 15 residues. Looked up from germline, CDR1 is SGHTS and CDR2 is YDEGEE. V was trimmed by 9 bases and J by 0 bases, leaving 18 bases between them. CDR3 DNA: TGTGCCACGAGGCAGGGTAGGGTAGCTAACTATGGCTACACCTTC. Amino acids: CATRQGRVANYGYTF.

This clonotype was detected only a few times. The chain joins TRBV29-1 to TRBJ1-1, with 9 bases lining up with TRBD1. The CDR3 contains 15 residues. The V segment lost 4 bases and the J segment 6 bases; nucleotides outside the gene matches: 12. Looked up from germline, CDR1 is SQVTM and CDR2 is ANQGSEA. The CDR3 nucleotides are TGCAGCGTTGCCACAGGGGGCAGCTTTGGCGCTGAAGCTTTCTTT. It encodes CSVATGGSFGAEAFF.

The chain uses TRBV7-9 and TRBJ2-7; TRBD2 matches 10 bases. V was clipped by 2 bases and J by 4 bases; unmatched bases: 11. There are 17 residues in the CDR3. Germline CDR1 and CDR2: SEHNR and FQNEAQ (reference sequence). CDR3 sequence reads: CASSLSFTASGSYEQYF. CDR3 nucleotide sequence: TGTGCCAGCAGCTTATCCTTCACGGCTAGCGGGAGTTACGAGCAGTACTTC.

This clonotype has a handful of counts. The chain joins TRBV6-7 to TRBJ2-3; D is ambiguous. TRBV6-7 is an open reading frame whose function is uncertain. Trimming stripped 0 bases from V and 0 bases from J, with 13 bases between. The CDR3 has 17 residues. CDR3 in amino acids: CASSYSRGYGSTDTQYF. As DNA, the CDR3 is TGTGCCAGCAGTTACTCTCGCGGCTACGGGAGCACAGATACGCAGTATTTT.

In its sample, this clonotype was seen many times. V gene TRBV4-2 combines with J gene TRBJ2-1; the D gene is possibly TRBD2 (6 bases). The CDR3 is 15 amino acids. Per the germline V gene, CDR1 is LGHNA and CDR2 is YNFKEQ. Between the trimmed V and J ends, which lost 1 base and 7 bases, there was a span of 14 bases. The DNA for the CDR3 is TGTGCCAGCAGCCAAGTGAGACTAGATAGTAATGAGCAGTTCTTC. This translates into CASSQVRLDSNEQFF.